The 25 T cell receptor beta chains given below trace back to one sample, sequenced in a study of T-cell reconstitution after alpha-beta-depleted transplantation in children listed by TCRdb under 2016. What this sample's treatment or condition label stands for: allogeneic hematopoietic cell transplantation with graft depleted of TCRalphabeta T cells and CD19 B cells. The receptor library was made with PCR. These reads were obtained on an Illumina HiSeq 2500. TCR libraries were prepared with molecular barcoding, using unique molecular identifiers to normalize TCRbeta repertoire quantification. The raw public reads went through TCRdb reprocessing: fastp at Q25, MiXCR clone calling, in-frame beta chains kept. CDR3 protein sequences are deduplicated, and each keeps its most common genes and DNA. Counted in this sample were about 900,000 distinct CDR3 sequences; under 30% of them appeared once. The ten largest clones capture around 30% of the sample.

The sequences come from PBMCs, mostly from graft donor cells, collected 360 days after TCRalphabeta/CD19-depleted stem cell transplant. The receptors shown here come from a boy under three years old who had a stem cell transplant for SCID, so the T cells may come from the graft donor.

Written as DNA, the CDR3 is TGTGCCAGCAGTTTGACAGGGGTCCGACAAGAGACCCAGTACTTC. Translated: CASSLTGVRQETQYF. The V gene is TRBV12-3 or TRBV12-4, the J gene TRBJ2-5, with 8 bases lining up with TRBD1. This CDR3 contains 15 residues. The V and J ends lost 3 bases and 2 bases, in that order; junction bases with no gene match: 5.

This clonotype was detected only a few times. This chain uses TRBV6-1 with TRBJ1-4; 10 nucleotides agree with TRBD1. With V trimmed by 6 bases and J by 8 bases, 6 bases remained unmatched. CDR3 length equals 14 residues. The germline gives CDR1 MNHNS, CDR2 SASEGT. The CDR3 reads CASSRDRGREKLFF. In DNA, the CDR3 is TGTGCCAGCAGCCGAGACAGGGGGCGCGAAAAACTGTTTTTT.

The genes are TRBV28 and TRBJ1-2; D might be TRBD1 (6 bases). The germline V gene encodes CDR1 MDHEN and CDR2 SYDVKM. V was trimmed by 6 bases and J by 6 bases, leaving 11 bases between them. The CDR3 runs 12 residues. This CDR3 is CASRDSPHGYTF. The CDR3 nucleotides are TGTGCCAGCAGGGACAGCCCCCATGGCTACACCTTC.

The chain uses TRBV12-3 or TRBV12-4 and TRBJ1-2, with D possibly TRBD1 on 5 matching bases. The CDR3 consists of 15 residues. V was pared by 4 bases and J by 4 bases, with 16 bases between. The CDR3 sequence: CASSSWGLAPYGYTF. DNA for the CDR3: TGTGCCAGCAGTTCCTGGGGGTTAGCTCCCTATGGCTACACCTTC.

This chain links TRBV24-1 with TRBJ1-1, with a weak D call TRBD1 (6 bases). CDR1 and CDR2 from the germline V gene are KGHDR and SFDVKD. Deletions cut 5 bases from V and 2 bases from J, with 14 bases between. This CDR3 has 15 amino acids. CDR3: CATSAGAFPNTEAFF. The CDR3 bases are TGTGCCACCAGTGCGGGGGCCTTCCCCAACACTGAAGCTTTCTTT.

This clonotype has more than one count but fewer than ten. The genes are TRBV12-3 or TRBV12-4 and TRBJ2-7; no clear D. V was trimmed by 1 base and J by 5 bases, leaving 21 bases between them. This CDR3 is 17 amino acids long. The CDR3 sequence is CASSLGVGTLVVHEQYF. The CDR3 DNA sequence: TGTGCCAGCAGTTTAGGTGTGGGAACCCTCGTCGTCCACGAGCAGTACTTC.

This clonotype was detected ten times or more. This CDR3 is CASSLSGTGGTEAFF. The CDR3 coding sequence is TGTGCCAGCAGTTTATCAGGGACAGGGGGTACTGAAGCTTTCTTT. V gene TRBV12-3 or TRBV12-4 combines with J gene TRBJ1-1; 11 bases agree with TRBD1. V lost 2 bases and J lost 5; bases outside the gene matches: 4. CDR3 length equals 15 residues.

This clonotype appeared a few times. The gene calls are TRBV5-1 and TRBJ2-1; 7 bases agree with TRBD1. Germline values: CDR1 SGHRS, CDR2 YFSETQ. The CDR3 is made up of 17 amino acids. The ends lost 3 bases at V and 0 bases at J; junction bases unmatched: 9. CDR3 loop: CASSWGGQDSSYNEQFF. The CDR3 coding sequence is TGCGCCAGCAGCTGGGGCGGACAGGATAGCTCCTACAATGAGCAGTTCTTC.

The gene calls are TRBV5-4 and TRBJ2-1; D unresolved. The CDR3 is 12 amino acids. V lost 0 bases to trimming and J lost 12 bases, with 10 bases between them. Germline CDR1 reads SGHNT; CDR2 reads YYREEE (reference sequence). CDR3 in DNA: TGTGCCAGCAGCTTGGCACTTCTAGGGCAGTTCTTC. Its protein product is CASSLALLGQFF.

The chain carries TRBV6-1 and TRBJ2-7; 9 nucleotides line up with TRBD1. The germline gives CDR1 MNHNS, CDR2 SASEGT. Trimming at V came to 5 bases and at J to 9 bases, leaving 11 bases not matched to a gene. The CDR3 extends over 14 amino acids. CDR3 in amino acids: CASSPDRGIKGQYF. CDR3 nucleotides: TGTGCCAGCAGTCCGGACAGGGGCATTAAAGGGCAGTACTTC.

This clonotype showed up just a few times. This rearrangement joins TRBV9 to TRBJ2-1; possibly TRBD1 for D (5 bases). Germline-derived CDR1 and CDR2 are SGDLS and YYNGEE. The ends were cut back, 4 bases at V and 8 bases at J, with 10 bases in the middle. CDR3 length: 12 residues. The CDR3 nucleotides are TGTGCCAGCAGCACCCAGGGTGATGAGCAGTTCTTC. Residues: CASSTQGDEQFF.

The chain joins TRBV12-3 or TRBV12-4 to TRBJ2-3; D possibly matches TRBD1 or TRBD2 (5 bases each). This CDR3 contains 15 residues. The V end was cut by 3 bases, the J end by 3 bases, with 13 bases between. CDR3 amino acids: CASSLNGAVTDTQYF. CDR3 bases: TGTGCCAGCAGTTTGAACGGGGCAGTAACAGATACGCAGTATTTT.

The rearrangement joins TRBV27 to TRBJ2-3; D is ambiguous. Germline V CDR1 and CDR2: MNHEY, SMNVEV (reference sequence). The CDR3 contains 16 residues. V was clipped by 5 bases and J by 2 bases, with 17 bases between them. The CDR3: CASSPDEKGPTDTQYF. For the CDR3, the DNA is TGTGCCAGCAGTCCCGATGAGAAGGGCCCCACAGATACGCAGTATTTT.

This clonotype was counted a few times. The J gene is TRBJ2-7, the V gene TRBV28; D is perhaps TRBD1 (6 bases). This CDR3 is built from 14 residues. Germline V gene lookup returns CDR1 MDHEN and CDR2 SYDVKM. V gave up 4 bases and J gave up 1 base, with 11 bases separating them. Written as DNA, the CDR3 is TGTGCCAGCAGTTCCGGGGACAAATCCTACGAGCAGTACTTC. This sequence encodes CASSSGDKSYEQYF.

CDR3: CASSQGAKLNTEAFF. The CDR3, as DNA: TGTGCCAGCAGCCAGGGAGCCAAGCTGAACACTGAAGCTTTCTTT. The chain combines TRBV3-1 with TRBJ1-1; D gene uncertain. CDR1 is LGHDT, CDR2 YNNKEL, per germline (reference sequence). This CDR3 is built from 15 residues. With 3 bases removed from V and 0 bases from J, the gap between germline ends came to 11 bases. Variable domain in full (rest from reference TRBV3-1 and TRBJ1-1): DTAVSQTPKYLVTQMGNDKSIKCEQNLGHDTMYWYKQDSKKFLKIMFSYNNKELIINETVPNRFSPKSPDKAHLNLHINSLELGDSAVYFCASSQGAKLNTEAFFGQGTRLTVV.

The J gene is TRBJ2-3, the V gene TRBV5-1; 8 nucleotides match TRBD1. V dropped 3 bases and J dropped 2; count of bases not matched to a gene: 5. The length of the CDR3 is 15 residues. Germline V gene data show CDR1 as SGHRS and CDR2 as YFSETQ. CDR3 DNA: TGCGCCAGCAGCTCAGGACAGGGACCCACAGATACGCAGTATTTT. Protein sequence: CASSSGQGPTDTQYF. Full variable domain (rest looked up from reference TRBV5-1 and TRBJ2-3): KAGVTQTPRYLIKTRGQQVTLSCSPISGHRSVSWYQQTPGQGLQFLFEYFSETQRNKGNFPGRFSGRQFSNSRSEMNVSTLELGDSALYLCASSSGQGPTDTQYFGPGTRLTVL.

The chain links TRBV7-3 to TRBJ2-3, with D perhaps matching TRBD1 or TRBD2 (5 bases each). CDR1 is SGHTA and CDR2 is FQGTGA in the germline V gene. This CDR3 comprises 13 residues. Trimming removed 8 bases at V and 5 bases at J, with 14 bases between. In DNA, the CDR3 is TGTGCCAGCGCTAATGAGAGGGGAGATACGCAGTATTTT. Translated, it gives CASANERGDTQYF.

The chain joins TRBV28 to TRBJ2-7; tentative D call: TRBD1 (6 bases). V was shortened by 3 bases and J by 0 bases, with 18 bases between the two germline ends. Germline CDR1 is MDHEN and CDR2 is SYDVKM. The CDR3 runs 17 residues. The CDR3 protein is CASSLHPGTPYSYEQYF. The CDR3 region has the DNA TGTGCCAGCAGTTTGCATCCCGGGACACCGTACTCCTACGAGCAGTACTTC.

On this clonotype itself: An end of the junction differs from the germline gene, which may be a read error. The V call is TRBV3-1, the J call TRBJ2-3; maybe TRBD2 (5 bases). This CDR3 contains 15 residues. Germline V gene data show CDR1 as LGHDT and CDR2 as YNNKEL (reference sequence). CDR3 sequence reads: CASSQAPPGTDTQYF. CDR3 in DNA: TGTGCCAGCAGTCAAGCCCCTCCGGGGACAGATACGCAGTATTTT.

This clonotype occurred a few times. The chain joins TRBV5-1 to TRBJ1-3, with TRBD1 matching 7 bases. Germline CDR1 and CDR2: SGHRS and YFSETQ. This CDR3 spans 14 amino acids. Trimming removed 0 bases from V and 6 bases from J; junction bases left unmatched: 3. The CDR3 here is CASSLGQGLNTIYF. CDR3 bases: TGCGCCAGCAGCTTGGGACAGGGCCTAAACACCATATATTTT.

This clonotype showed up many times. The chain recombines TRBV24-1 with TRBJ1-1; D is perhaps TRBD1 (6 bases). The CDR3 runs to 15 residues. The V gene lost 10 bases and the J gene lost 3 bases, with 20 bases spanning the gap. Germline assignment: CDR1 KGHDR and CDR2 SFDVKD. The CDR3 region is CATARGGKGDTEAFF. For the CDR3, the DNA is TGTGCCACGGCCCGGGGGGGAAAGGGGGACACTGAAGCTTTCTTT.

The sample holds a few counts of this clonotype. V is TRBV20-1 and J is TRBJ1-6; 7 bases map to TRBD1. Germline loops: CDR1 DFQATT, CDR2 SNEGSKA (reference sequence). Trimming cost V 5 bases and J 13 bases; bases outside gene matches: 11. This CDR3 contains 13 residues. DNA for the CDR3: TGCAGTGCTCGAGGGACAGCCCGAGGTCCCCTCCACTTT. Translation: CSARGTARGPLHF.

A few counts support this clonotype. The V gene is TRBV6-5, the J gene TRBJ1-6, with unresolved D. CDR3 size: 14 residues. Germline V gene sequence: CDR1 MNHEY, CDR2 SVGAGI. V lost 4 bases to trimming and J lost 5 bases, with 9 bases between them. The CDR3 nucleotides are TGTGCCAGCAGTTGGGCGGTTAATAATTCACCCCTCCACTTT. Protein: CASSWAVNNSPLHF.

The V gene is TRBV2, the J gene TRBJ2-5; D is undetermined. V was cut by 2 bases and J by 1 base, with 8 bases left in between. Germline V gene sequence: CDR1 SNHLY, CDR2 FYNNEI. CDR3 size: 14 residues. The CDR3 region has the DNA TGTGCCAGCAGTGAATTTGACGCCCAAGAGACCCAGTACTTC. Its protein is CASSEFDAQETQYF.

The rearrangement uses TRBV11-2 and TRBJ2-1; no definite D call. V lost 3 bases, J lost 5 bases, and 14 bases lay in between. This CDR3 has 15 residues. The germline gives CDR1 SGHAT, CDR2 FQNNGV. DNA of the CDR3: TGTGCCAGCAGCTTTTTTTCTTTAGGGAACAATGAGCAGTTCTTC. Protein product: CASSFFSLGNNEQFF.